This T cell receptor beta chain was identified in a study of blood T cell repertoires in COVID-19. Study context: Collection of acute and convalescent COVID-19 samples took place in the United States, Italy and Spain. The cDNA or gDNA used as material had been derived from T cells, B-cell-depleted T cells, or PBMCs.

Authors' data handling: Reference gene primer amplification yielded estimated nucleated cell counts. Repertoires were generated with immunoSEQ multiplex PCR, while TCRdb's copy carries only in-frame clones and drops some. V, J and clone size were drawn from that table, and D and trimming were deduced from the DNA. The top ten hold 1.4% of the sample, which has tens of thousands of clones, approximately 90% seen once. The sequence derives from a man aged 60-69 years with acute or convalescent COVID-19. The source material was peripheral blood.

The CDR3 sequence is CASSESKLAGSGEQFF. Written as DNA, the CDR3 is TGTGCCAGCAGTGAGTCGAAGTTAGCGGGATCTGGTGAGCAGTTCTTC. The chain combines TRBV25-1 with TRBJ2-1; 8 nucleotides match TRBD2. Germline-derived CDR1 and CDR2 are MGHDK and SYGVNS. V trimming: 3 bases; J trimming: 9 bases; junction bases outside the gene matches: 13. The CDR3 contains 16 residues.